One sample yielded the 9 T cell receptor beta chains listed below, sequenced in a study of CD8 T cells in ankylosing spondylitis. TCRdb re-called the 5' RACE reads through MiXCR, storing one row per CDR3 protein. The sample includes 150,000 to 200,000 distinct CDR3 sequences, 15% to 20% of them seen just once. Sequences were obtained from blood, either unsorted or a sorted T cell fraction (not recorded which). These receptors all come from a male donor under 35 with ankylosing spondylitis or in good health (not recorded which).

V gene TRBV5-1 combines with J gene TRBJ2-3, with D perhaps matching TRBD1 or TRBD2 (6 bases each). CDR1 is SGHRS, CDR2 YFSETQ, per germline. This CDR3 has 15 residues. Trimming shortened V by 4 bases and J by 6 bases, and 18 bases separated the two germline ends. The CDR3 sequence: CASSMGGPLDDTQYF. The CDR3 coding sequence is TGCGCCAGCAGCATGGGGGGCCCTTTGGACGATACGCAGTATTTT.

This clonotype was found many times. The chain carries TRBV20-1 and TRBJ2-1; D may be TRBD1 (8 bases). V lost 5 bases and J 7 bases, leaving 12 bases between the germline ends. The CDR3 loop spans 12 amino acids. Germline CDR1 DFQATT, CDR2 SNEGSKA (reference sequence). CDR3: CSAHRGGNEQFF. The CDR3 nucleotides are TGCAGTGCTCACAGGGGGGGGAATGAGCAGTTCTTC.

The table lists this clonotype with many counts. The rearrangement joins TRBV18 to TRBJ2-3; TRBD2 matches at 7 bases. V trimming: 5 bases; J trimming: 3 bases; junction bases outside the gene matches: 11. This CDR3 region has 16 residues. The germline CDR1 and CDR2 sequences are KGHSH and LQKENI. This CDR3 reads CASSGGKVSGTDTQYF. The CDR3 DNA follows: TGTGCCAGCTCAGGAGGAAAAGTTAGCGGGACAGATACGCAGTATTTT.

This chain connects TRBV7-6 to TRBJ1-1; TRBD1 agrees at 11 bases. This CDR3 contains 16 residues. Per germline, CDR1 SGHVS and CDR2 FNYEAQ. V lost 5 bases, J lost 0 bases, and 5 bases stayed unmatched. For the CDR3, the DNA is TGTGCCAGCAGCCAGGACAGGGGGCGCGTGAACACTGAAGCTTTCTTT. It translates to CASSQDRGRVNTEAFF.

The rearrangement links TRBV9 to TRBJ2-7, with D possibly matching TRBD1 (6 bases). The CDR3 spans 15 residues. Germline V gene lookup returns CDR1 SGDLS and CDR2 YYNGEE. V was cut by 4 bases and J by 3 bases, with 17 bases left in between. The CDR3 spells CASSPQSYRVYEQYF. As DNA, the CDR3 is TGTGCCAGCAGCCCCCAGTCCTACAGGGTCTACGAGCAGTACTTC.

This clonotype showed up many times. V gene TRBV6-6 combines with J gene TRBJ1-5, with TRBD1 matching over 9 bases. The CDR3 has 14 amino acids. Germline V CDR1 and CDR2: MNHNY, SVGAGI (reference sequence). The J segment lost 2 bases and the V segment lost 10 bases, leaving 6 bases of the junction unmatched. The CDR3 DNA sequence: TGTGCCACCGACAGGGGGGATGGCAATCAGCCCCAGCATTTT. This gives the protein CATDRGDGNQPQHF.

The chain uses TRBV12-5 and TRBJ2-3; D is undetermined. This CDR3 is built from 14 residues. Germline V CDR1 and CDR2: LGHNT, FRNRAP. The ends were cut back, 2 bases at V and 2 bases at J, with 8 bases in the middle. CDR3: CASGLPTTTDTQYF. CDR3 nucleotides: TGTGCTAGTGGTTTGCCCACCACCACAGATACGCAGTATTTT.

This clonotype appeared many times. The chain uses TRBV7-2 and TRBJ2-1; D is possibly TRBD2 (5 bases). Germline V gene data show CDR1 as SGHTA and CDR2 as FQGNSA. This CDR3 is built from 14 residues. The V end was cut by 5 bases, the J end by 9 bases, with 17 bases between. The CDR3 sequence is CASSPKRARGEQFF. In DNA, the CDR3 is TGTGCCAGCAGCCCCAAAAGAGCCCGGGGTGAGCAGTTCTTC.

CDR3 DNA sequence: TGTGCCAGCAGCCAAAGCCCCGGGATACGCACAGATACGCAGTATTTT. This codes for CASSQSPGIRTDTQYF. The V and J genes are TRBV7-6 and TRBJ2-3; possible D gene TRBD2, 5 bases. The CDR3 covers 16 residues. Germline V lookup: CDR1 SGHVS, CDR2 FNYEAQ. V was cut by 5 bases and J by 1 base, with 16 bases left in between.